A single sample gave rise to the 18 T cell receptor beta chains below, sequenced in a study of T cell repertoires in cytomegalovirus infection. TCRdb reanalysed the reads using MiXCR and keeps one entry per CDR3 protein. The sample lists approximately 730,000 distinct CDR3 sequences, around 35% occurring once. Which antigens these TCRs recognize remains unknown. The sample was cultured PBMCs, taken from culture after CMV antigen stimulation. The receptors originated from a human donor in good health (CMV status not recorded). Some clones in this sample may be carry-over from other donors' samples.

The chain has TRBV6-1 and TRBJ2-3, with a weak D call TRBD2 (6 bases). Germline V gene data show CDR1 as MNHNS and CDR2 as SASEGT. Trimming stripped 11 bases from V and 3 bases from J, with 15 bases between. The CDR3 consists of 13 residues. The CDR3 DNA follows: TGTGCCTCGACTAGAACCTGGACAGATACGCAGTATTTT. Protein: CASTRTWTDTQYF.

At least ten counts were recorded for this clonotype. This chain links TRBV7-2 with TRBJ2-5; TRBD1 is a possible D gene (5 bases). CDR1 and CDR2 (germline): SGHTA, FQGNSA. This CDR3 is 16 amino acids long. Trimming removed 2 bases at V and 0 bases at J, with 13 bases between. CDR3 nucleotides: TGTGCCAGCAGCTTATTAGTGGGGCCCCACCAAGAGACCCAGTACTTC. This encodes CASSLLVGPHQETQYF.

The chain joins TRBV7-2 to TRBJ2-1, with 7 bases identical to TRBD2. The CDR3 runs 13 residues. Germline CDR1 and CDR2: SGHTA and FQGNSA. The V segment lost 6 bases and the J segment 5 bases; nucleotides outside the gene matches: 4. The CDR3 nucleotides read TGTGCCAGCAGGCGGGAGCCCAACAATGAGCAGTTCTTC. It codes for CASRREPNNEQFF.

This clonotype has at least ten counts. V is TRBV7-2 and J is TRBJ2-7, with D perhaps matching TRBD1 (5 bases). This CDR3 spans 12 amino acids. The germline V gene has CDR1 SGHTA and CDR2 FQGNSA. With 3 bases removed from V and 9 bases from J, the gap between germline ends came to 12 bases. CDR3 bases: TGTGCCAGCAGCTTGTACCAGGGTGCGCAGTACTTC. Translation: CASSLYQGAQYF.

This clonotype was counted only a few times. This chain uses TRBV4-2 with TRBJ1-6; D unresolved. The CDR3 is 17 amino acids. Trimming cost V 2 bases and J 0 bases, with 11 bases left between them. Germline CDR1 is LGHNA and CDR2 is YNFKEQ. The chain's CDR3 is CASSQLGSNSYNSPLHF. In DNA, the CDR3 is TGTGCCAGCAGCCAATTGGGGTCCAACTCCTATAATTCACCCCTCCACTTT.

This clonotype was found a few times. The rearrangement uses TRBV7-6 and TRBJ2-7; 10 bases align to TRBD1. With V trimmed by 3 bases and J by 3 bases, 5 bases remained unmatched. Per the germline V gene, CDR1 is SGHVS and CDR2 is FNYEAQ. The CDR3 loop spans 15 amino acids. In nucleotides, the CDR3 is TGTGCCAGCAGCTTCCTCGGGACAGGGGTCTACGAGCAGTACTTC. Its protein product is CASSFLGTGVYEQYF.

This clonotype was recorded many times. V usage is TRBV7-9 and J usage is TRBJ2-3; no reliable D call. The CDR3 is 12 amino acids. The V gene's germline CDR1 is SEHNR and CDR2 FQNEAQ (reference sequence). V lost 6 bases and J 4 bases, leaving 8 bases between the germline ends. The CDR3 is CASSQRPDTQYF. The CDR3 region has the DNA TGTGCCAGCAGTCAACGCCCAGATACGCAGTATTTT.

This clonotype showed up just a few times. The genes are TRBV6-5 and TRBJ2-5, with a weak D call TRBD1 (5 bases). The germline V and J ends were trimmed by 5 bases and 5 bases, with 24 bases remaining between them. The CDR3 is made up of 17 amino acids. Germline lookup yields CDR1 MNHEY and CDR2 SVGAGI. The CDR3 is CASSPLDKTSTWETQYF. CDR3 nucleotides: TGTGCCAGCAGTCCCCTGGACAAAACCTCGACATGGGAGACCCAGTACTTC.

This clonotype was seen many times. The chain employs TRBV19 and TRBJ2-7; 11 positions agree with TRBD1. Germline values: CDR1 LNHDA, CDR2 SQIVND (reference sequence). There are 14 residues in the CDR3. Trimming took 9 bases from V and 3 from J; bases not matched to a gene: 7. This CDR3 is CASSTGTGGYEQYF. The CDR3 DNA reads as TGTGCCAGCAGCACGGGGACAGGGGGCTACGAGCAGTACTTC.

A few counts support this clonotype. The J gene is TRBJ2-1, the V gene TRBV7-2; D is undetermined. Germline lookup yields CDR1 SGHTA and CDR2 FQGNSA. V was trimmed by 3 bases and J by 4 bases, leaving 13 bases between them. The CDR3 totals 15 residues. CDR3 DNA: TGTGCCAGCAGCTTTACGGTCCTGACGTACAATGAGCAGTTCTTC. Translating it yields CASSFTVLTYNEQFF.

Only a few counts were recorded for this clonotype. The chain uses TRBV11-2 and TRBJ2-5; D is possibly TRBD1 or TRBD2 (6 bases each). Germline V gene data show CDR1 as SGHAT and CDR2 as FQNNGV. The CDR3 totals 16 residues. V lost 5 bases to trimming and J lost 5 bases, with 21 bases between them. The CDR3 DNA reads TGTGCCAGCAGCGCTGTTAGGGGGACTCAATGGGAGACCCAGTACTTC. It codes for CASSAVRGTQWETQYF.

This rearrangement joins TRBV27 to TRBJ1-2, with TRBD1 as a possible D gene (5 bases). Trimming shortened V by 2 bases and J by 6 bases, and 13 bases separated the two germline ends. This CDR3 spans 14 amino acids. CDR1 MNHEY and CDR2 SMNVEV come from the germline V gene (reference sequence). CDR3 in DNA: TGTGCCAGCAGTTTACAGGGACGGAGGAATGGCTACACCTTC. It codes for CASSLQGRRNGYTF.

This sequence joins TRBV6-1 and TRBJ2-7, with D possibly being TRBD1 (6 bases). Germline V gene sequence: CDR1 MNHNS, CDR2 SASEGT. V shed 2 bases and J shed 1 base, with 9 bases lying between them. The CDR3 is 14 amino acids. The CDR3 DNA reads as TGTGCCAGCAGTGAACACAGGGTGTCCTACGAGCAGTACTTC. Translating gives CASSEHRVSYEQYF.

This clonotype was detected only a few times. This chain connects TRBV15 to TRBJ2-7; 10 positions match TRBD2. V lost 0 bases, J lost 2 bases, and 4 bases stayed unmatched. The CDR3 sequence is 16 residues long. Per the germline V gene, CDR1 is LNHNV and CDR2 is YYDKDF (reference sequence). The CDR3 bases are TGTGCCACCAGCAGAGATCTGCTAGCGGGAGCCTACGAGCAGTACTTC. It translates to CATSRDLLAGAYEQYF.

This clonotype was picked up a small number of times. The chain couples TRBV7-2 to TRBJ1-2; the D gene is possibly TRBD1 (6 bases). The CDR3 runs 14 residues. Trimming pared 6 bases from V and 2 bases from J, leaving 13 bases between. The germline gives CDR1 SGHTA, CDR2 FQGNSA. Written as DNA, the CDR3 is TGTGCCAGCAGTCAAACAGGACAGAACTATGGCTACACCTTC. Translation: CASSQTGQNYGYTF.

V and J are TRBV20-1 and TRBJ2-3, with D hard to call. The CDR3 has 12 amino acids. V lost 6 bases and J lost 2, with 9 bases in between. In germline, CDR1 is DFQATT, CDR2 SNEGSKA (reference sequence). CDR3 sequence reads: CSALDFTDTQYF. The CDR3 DNA reads as TGCAGTGCGCTTGACTTCACAGATACGCAGTATTTT.

The rearrangement links TRBV20-1 to TRBJ2-1; TRBD1 is a possible D gene (5 bases). V was trimmed by 0 bases and J by 0 bases, leaving 15 bases between them. The germline CDR1 and CDR2 sequences are DFQATT and SNEGSKA (reference sequence). The CDR3 runs to 17 residues. CDR3 bases: TGCAGTGCTAGAGATCCTGGAACAGGTAGCTCCTACAATGAGCAGTTCTTC. It yields the protein CSARDPGTGSSYNEQFF.

This clonotype was observed a handful of times. J is TRBJ2-1 and V is TRBV12-3 or TRBV12-4; tentative D call: TRBD2 (5 bases). This CDR3 spans 15 amino acids. The ends were cut back, 3 bases at V and 12 bases at J, with 21 bases in the middle. This CDR3 reads CASSLVASKKEGQFF. CDR3 bases: TGTGCCAGCAGTTTGGTAGCGTCAAAGAAAGAGGGGCAGTTCTTC.